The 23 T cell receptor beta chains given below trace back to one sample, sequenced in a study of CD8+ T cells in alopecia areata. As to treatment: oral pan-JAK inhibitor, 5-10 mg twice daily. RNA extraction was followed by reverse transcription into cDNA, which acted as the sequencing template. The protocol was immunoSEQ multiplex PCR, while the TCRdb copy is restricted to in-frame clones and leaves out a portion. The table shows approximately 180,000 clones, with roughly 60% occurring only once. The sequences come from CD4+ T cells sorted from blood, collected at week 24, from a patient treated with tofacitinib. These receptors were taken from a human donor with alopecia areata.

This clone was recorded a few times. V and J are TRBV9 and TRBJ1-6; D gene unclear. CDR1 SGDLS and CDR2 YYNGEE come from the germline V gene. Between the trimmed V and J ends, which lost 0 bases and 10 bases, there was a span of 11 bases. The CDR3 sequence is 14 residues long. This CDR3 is CASSVGPGSSPLHF. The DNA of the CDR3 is TGTGCCAGCAGCGTAGGACCAGGATCCTCACCCCTCCACTTT.

The CDR3 DNA reads TGTGCCAGCAGTTTTATTGGGACATATGAAGCTTTCTTT. Translating it yields CASSFIGTYEAFF. This chain connects TRBV27 to TRBJ1-1; D might be TRBD1 (6 bases). The germline gives CDR1 MNHEY, CDR2 SMNVEV (reference sequence). This CDR3 is 13 amino acids long. Trimming pared 3 bases from V and 7 bases from J, leaving 12 bases between.

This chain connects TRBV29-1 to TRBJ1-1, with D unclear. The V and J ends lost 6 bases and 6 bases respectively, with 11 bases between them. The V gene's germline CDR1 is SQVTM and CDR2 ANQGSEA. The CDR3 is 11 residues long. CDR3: CSVPGSAEAFF. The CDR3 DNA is TGCAGCGTGCCTGGTAGTGCTGAAGCTTTCTTT.

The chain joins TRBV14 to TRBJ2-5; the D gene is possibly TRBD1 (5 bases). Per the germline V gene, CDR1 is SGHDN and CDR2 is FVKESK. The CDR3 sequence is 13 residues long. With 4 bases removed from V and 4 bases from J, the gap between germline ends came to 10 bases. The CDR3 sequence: CASSLTVPETQYF. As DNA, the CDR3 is TGTGCCAGCAGCCTGACAGTACCAGAGACCCAGTACTTC.

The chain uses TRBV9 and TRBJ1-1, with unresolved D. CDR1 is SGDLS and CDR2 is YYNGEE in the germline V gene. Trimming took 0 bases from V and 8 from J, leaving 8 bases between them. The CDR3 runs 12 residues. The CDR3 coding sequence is TGTGCCAGCAGCGTAGGGGCCGGAGAAGCTTTCTTT. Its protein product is CASSVGAGEAFF.

The CDR3 loop reads CASSSGAGETQYF. CDR3 DNA: TGCGCCAGCAGCTCCGGTGCGGGGGAGACCCAGTACTTC. The rearrangement joins TRBV5-1 to TRBJ2-5; the D gene is possibly TRBD2 (6 bases). Germline V gene lookup returns CDR1 SGHRS and CDR2 YFSETQ. The CDR3 is made up of 13 amino acids. The V gene lost 3 bases and the J gene lost 5 bases, with 11 bases spanning the gap.

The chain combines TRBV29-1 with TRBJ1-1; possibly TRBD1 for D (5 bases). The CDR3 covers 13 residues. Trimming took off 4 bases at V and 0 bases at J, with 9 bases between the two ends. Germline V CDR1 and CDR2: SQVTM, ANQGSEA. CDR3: CSVVKGLNTEAFF. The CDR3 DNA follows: TGCAGCGTTGTAAAGGGGCTGAACACTGAAGCTTTCTTT.

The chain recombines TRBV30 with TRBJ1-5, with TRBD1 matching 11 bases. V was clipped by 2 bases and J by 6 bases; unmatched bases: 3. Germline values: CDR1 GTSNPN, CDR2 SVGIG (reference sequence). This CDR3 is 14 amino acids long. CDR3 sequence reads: CAWSIGTGGQPQHF. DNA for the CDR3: TGTGCCTGGAGTATAGGGACAGGGGGTCAGCCCCAGCATTTT.

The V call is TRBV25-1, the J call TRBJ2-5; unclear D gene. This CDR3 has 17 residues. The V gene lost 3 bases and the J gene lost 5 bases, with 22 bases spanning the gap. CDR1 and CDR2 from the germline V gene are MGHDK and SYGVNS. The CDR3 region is CASSEGMTPEPLETQYF. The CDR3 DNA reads TGTGCCAGCAGTGAGGGGATGACGCCGGAGCCCTTGGAGACCCAGTACTTC.

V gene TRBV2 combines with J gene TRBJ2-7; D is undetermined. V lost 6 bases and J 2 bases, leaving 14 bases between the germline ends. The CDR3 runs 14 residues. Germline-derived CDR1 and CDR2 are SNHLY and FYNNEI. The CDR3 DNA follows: TGTGCCAGCAGACCGGACGCAGGCCCCTACGAGCAGTACTTC. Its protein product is CASRPDAGPYEQYF.

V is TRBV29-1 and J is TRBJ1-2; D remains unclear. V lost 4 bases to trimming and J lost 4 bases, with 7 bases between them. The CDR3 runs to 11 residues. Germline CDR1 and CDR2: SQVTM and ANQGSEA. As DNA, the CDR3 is TGCAGCGTTGGGGCGGGCTATGGCTACACCTTC. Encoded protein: CSVGAGYGYTF.

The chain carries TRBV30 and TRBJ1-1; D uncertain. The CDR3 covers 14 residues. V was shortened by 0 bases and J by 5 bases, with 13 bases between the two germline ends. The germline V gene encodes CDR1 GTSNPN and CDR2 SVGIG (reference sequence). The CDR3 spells CAWSVSLGDTEAFF. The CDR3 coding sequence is TGTGCCTGGAGTGTAAGTCTGGGAGATACTGAAGCTTTCTTT. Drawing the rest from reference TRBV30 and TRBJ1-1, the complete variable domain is SQTIHQWPATLVQPVGSPLSLECTVEGTSNPNLYWYRQAAGRGLQLLFYSVGIGQISSEVPQNLSASRPQDRQFILSSKKLLLSDSGFYLCAWSVSLGDTEAFFGQGTRLTVV.

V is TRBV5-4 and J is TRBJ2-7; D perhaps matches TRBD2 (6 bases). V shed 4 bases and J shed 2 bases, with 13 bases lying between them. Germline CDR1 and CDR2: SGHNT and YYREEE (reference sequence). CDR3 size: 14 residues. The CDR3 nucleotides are TGTGCCAGCAGCCAGGGACTCACAACCTACGAGCAGTACTTC. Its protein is CASSQGLTTYEQYF.

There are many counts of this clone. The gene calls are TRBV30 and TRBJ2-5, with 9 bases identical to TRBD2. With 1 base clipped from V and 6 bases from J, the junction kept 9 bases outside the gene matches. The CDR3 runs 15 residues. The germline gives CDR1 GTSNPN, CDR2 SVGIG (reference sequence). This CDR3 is CAWSGAGGWRKTQYF. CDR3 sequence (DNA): TGTGCCTGGAGTGGAGCGGGGGGCTGGAGGAAGACCCAGTACTTC.

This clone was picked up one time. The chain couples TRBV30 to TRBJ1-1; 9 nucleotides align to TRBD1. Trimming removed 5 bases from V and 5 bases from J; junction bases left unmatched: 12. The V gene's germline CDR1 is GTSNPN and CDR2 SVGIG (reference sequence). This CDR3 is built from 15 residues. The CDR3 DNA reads TGTGCCTGGGAAAGGGGGGACAGGGTTGGAACTGAAGCTTTCTTT. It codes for CAWERGDRVGTEAFF.

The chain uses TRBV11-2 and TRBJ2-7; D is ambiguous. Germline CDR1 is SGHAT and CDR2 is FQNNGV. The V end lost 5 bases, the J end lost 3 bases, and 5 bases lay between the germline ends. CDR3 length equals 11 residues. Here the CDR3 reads CASSDIYEQYF. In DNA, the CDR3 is TGTGCCAGCAGCGATATCTACGAGCAGTACTTC.

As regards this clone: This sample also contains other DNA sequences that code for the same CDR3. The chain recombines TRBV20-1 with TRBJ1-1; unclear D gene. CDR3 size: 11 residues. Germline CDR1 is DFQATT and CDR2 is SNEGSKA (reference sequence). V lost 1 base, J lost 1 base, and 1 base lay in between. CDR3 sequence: CSARANTEAFF. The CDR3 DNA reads TGCAGTGCTAGAGCGAACACTGAAGCTTTCTTT.

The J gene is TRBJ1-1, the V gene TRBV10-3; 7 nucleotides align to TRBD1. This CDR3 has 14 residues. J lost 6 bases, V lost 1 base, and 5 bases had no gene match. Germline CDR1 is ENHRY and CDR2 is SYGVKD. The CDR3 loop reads CAISEFNRGPEAFF. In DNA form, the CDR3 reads TGTGCCATCAGTGAGTTCAACAGGGGTCCTGAAGCTTTCTTT.

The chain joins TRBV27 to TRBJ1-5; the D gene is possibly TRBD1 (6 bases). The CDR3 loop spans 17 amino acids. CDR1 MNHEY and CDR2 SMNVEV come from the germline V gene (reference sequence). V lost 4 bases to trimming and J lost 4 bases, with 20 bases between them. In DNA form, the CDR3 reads TGTGCCAGCAGTTCACACAGGGAGAACTCGGGGAATCAGCCCCAGCATTTT. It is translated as CASSSHRENSGNQPQHF.

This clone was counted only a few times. CDR3 DNA sequence: TGCGCCAGCAGCCTGGACAGGGGGCTTTTAGGAGAAAAACTGTTTTTT. Translation: CASSLDRGLLGEKLFF. The chain joins TRBV4-3 to TRBJ1-4; 11 bases fit TRBD1. Losses at the gene ends were 4 bases for V and 8 bases for J; bases not matched to a gene: 9. Germline CDR1 LGHNA, CDR2 YSLEER. The length of the CDR3 is 16 residues.

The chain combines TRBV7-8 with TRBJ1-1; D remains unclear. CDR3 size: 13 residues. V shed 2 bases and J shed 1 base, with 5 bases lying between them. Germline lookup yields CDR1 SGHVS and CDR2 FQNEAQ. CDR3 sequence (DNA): TGTGCCAGCAGCTTACCCAGGAACACTGAAGCTTTCTTT. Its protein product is CASSLPRNTEAFF.

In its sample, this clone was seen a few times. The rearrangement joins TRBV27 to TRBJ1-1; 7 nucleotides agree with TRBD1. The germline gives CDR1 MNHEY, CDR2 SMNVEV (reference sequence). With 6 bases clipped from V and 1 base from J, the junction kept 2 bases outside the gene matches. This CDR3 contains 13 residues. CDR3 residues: CASRRTGNTEAFF. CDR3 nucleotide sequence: TGTGCCAGCAGACGGACAGGGAACACTGAAGCTTTCTTT.

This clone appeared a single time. The CDR3 is CASSSGLAGTDTQYF. CDR3 sequence (DNA): TGTGCCAGCAGTTCGGGACTAGCGGGCACAGATACGCAGTATTTT. The chain couples TRBV7-2 to TRBJ2-3, with 11 bases that match TRBD2. The CDR3 consists of 15 residues. The junction had 3 bases not matched to a gene; V was cut back by 6 bases and J by 1 base. Germline CDR1 is SGHTA and CDR2 is FQGNSA.